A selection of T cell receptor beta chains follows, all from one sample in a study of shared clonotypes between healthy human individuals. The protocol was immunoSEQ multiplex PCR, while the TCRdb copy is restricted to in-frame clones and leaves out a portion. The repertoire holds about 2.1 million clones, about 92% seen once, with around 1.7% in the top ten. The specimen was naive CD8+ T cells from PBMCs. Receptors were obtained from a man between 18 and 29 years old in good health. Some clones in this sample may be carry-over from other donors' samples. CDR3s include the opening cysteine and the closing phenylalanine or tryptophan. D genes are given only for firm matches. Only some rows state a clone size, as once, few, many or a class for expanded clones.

TGCGCCAGCAGCCTCCTCCGGGACAGCGAATACGAGCAGTACTTC	CASSLLRDSEYEQYF	TRBD1	TRBJ2-7	TRBV4-1	-
TGTGCCTGGAGTTTCGAACTAGCGGGAGCTCCTGGACAGCAGTTCTTC	CAWSFELAGAPGQQFF	TRBD2	TRBJ2-1	TRBV30	-
TGTGCCAGCAGCGCCGGGACAGGCTTTAACTATGGCTACACCTTC	CASSAGTGFNYGYTF	TRBD1	TRBJ1-2	TRBV7-9	-
TGTGCCAGCAGCCCCGTAGGTGCCTATGAGCAGTTCTTC	CASSPVGAYEQFF	-	TRBJ2-1	TRBV13	-
TGTGCCATCAGTGAGTCTGGACTAGCGGGAGCCCCAGATACGCAGTATTTT	CAISESGLAGAPDTQYF	TRBD2	TRBJ2-3	TRBV10-3	-
TGTGCCACCACACTAGCGGGCCATCTGGATGAGCAGTTCTTC	CATTLAGHLDEQFF	TRBD2	TRBJ2-1	TRBV2	-
TGTGCCATGGGGACGCCGGGCGGTGAGCAGTTCTTC	CAMGTPGGEQFF	-	TRBJ2-1	TRBV15	-
TGTGCCAGCAGCTATAATCAGATAGATCCCCAGCATTTT	CASSYNQIDPQHF	-	TRBJ1-5	TRBV27	-
TGTGCCAGCAGTTCCCTGACTAGCGGGAGGGTGATTAGCACAGATACGCAGTATTTT	CASSSLTSGRVISTDTQYF	TRBD2	TRBJ2-3	TRBV28	once
TGTGCCAGCAGCCCGTCCCTCTCAGCGTATGGCTACACCTTC	CASSPSLSAYGYTF	-	TRBJ1-2	TRBV7-9	-
TGCGCCAGCAGCGGGCCCGGGACTAGTGTTAATGAGCAGTTCTTC	CASSGPGTSVNEQFF	TRBD2	TRBJ2-1	TRBV10-2	-
TGTGCCAGCAGTTGGGAGGGGGTACCCTACGAGCAGTACTTC	CASSWEGVPYEQYF	-	TRBJ2-7	TRBV2	-
TGTGCCAGCAGCCAAGCGCCAAGTAGGGAACAGTATTTT	CASSQAPSREQYF	-	TRBJ2-3	TRBV7-9	once
TGTGCCAGCAGCTTAGGGGTTTTTTCTGGGGCCAACGTCCTGACTTTC	CASSLGVFSGANVLTF	-	TRBJ2-6	TRBV5-4	-
TGTGCCAGCAGCGTCAGGGGGCTCTACAATGAGCAGTTCTTC	CASSVRGLYNEQFF	TRBD1	TRBJ2-1	TRBV7-2	-
TGTGCCAGCAGTTTATTCGGGACAGCTAATGAAAAACTGTTTTTT	CASSLFGTANEKLFF	TRBD1	TRBJ1-4	TRBV27	-
TGTGCCAGCAGTCCGCTGACCTTAACAGTAGTAAGCTCCTACGAGCAGTACTTC	CASSPLTLTVVSSYEQYF	-	TRBJ2-7	TRBV28	-
TGTGCCAGCAGCCAAATCATTGGGGGGCGGAATTCACCCCTCCACTTT	CASSQIIGGRNSPLHF	-	TRBJ1-6	TRBV4-2	-
TGCGCCAGCAGCCAAGATAGAACGGTCTCTGGAAACACCATATATTTT	CASSQDRTVSGNTIYF	-	TRBJ1-3	TRBV4-3	-
TGTGCCAGCAGCTTAGAGGGGACCTACGAGCAGTACTTC	CASSLEGTYEQYF	-	TRBJ2-7	TRBV7-9	-
TGTGCCAGCAGTTTATCGCGAGGGTGGGAGACCCAGTACTTC	CASSLSRGWETQYF	-	TRBJ2-5	TRBV27	-
TGTGCCAGCAGCTTAGCTGGGATCCTCACAGATACGCAGTATTTT	CASSLAGILTDTQYF	-	TRBJ2-3	TRBV7-9	-
TGTGCCAGCAGCTTAGGAGCGGGAGGGGGCACAGATACGCAGTATTTT	CASSLGAGGGTDTQYF	TRBD2	TRBJ2-3	TRBV13	-
TGTGCCAGCAGTTTATTACAGGGGGCAATCGATGGCTACACCTTC	CASSLLQGAIDGYTF	TRBD1	TRBJ1-2	TRBV27	-
TGCAGCGTTGAGTCCAGGGGCAGCTCCTACGAGCAGTACTTC	CSVESRGSSYEQYF	-	TRBJ2-7	TRBV29-1	-
TGTGCCAGCAGCAAATATGAAAGGAACACTGAAGCTTTCTTT	CASSKYERNTEAFF	-	TRBJ1-1	TRBV21-1	many
TGTGCCAGCAGTGTCGGAACGGGAAACACCATATATTTT	CASSVGTGNTIYF	-	TRBJ1-3	TRBV6-5	-
TGTGCCAGCACCCGAGGAGCGGGAGTGAGCGAGCAGTACTTC	CASTRGAGVSEQYF	TRBD2	TRBJ2-7	TRBV27	-
TGTGCCAGCAGTCTCCGGGACGGTTCCTACGAGCAGTACTTC	CASSLRDGSYEQYF	-	TRBJ2-7	TRBV6-1	-
TGCGCCAGCAGCTCTCTAGCGGATTACACAGATACGCAGTATTTT	CASSSLADYTDTQYF	TRBD2	TRBJ2-3	TRBV5-1	-
TGTGCCAGCAGCTTAGGCGACGCTGGACAGAGCTACAATGAGCAGTTCTTC	CASSLGDAGQSYNEQFF	-	TRBJ2-1	TRBV7-2	-